These 3 T cell receptor beta chains share one sample of origin, sequenced in a study of cytomegalovirus exposure and HLA in healthy donors. The PCR ran on 60 Vbeta and 13 Jbeta primers. Assay: immunoSEQ multiplex PCR; the TCRdb copy retains only in-frame clones and omits some. This listing includes about 200,000 clones. The sample taken for sequencing was PBMCs. The receptors originated from a girl aged 2-10 years in good health and CMV-seropositive.

The chain uses TRBV7-9 and TRBJ1-2, with unresolved D. This CDR3 is built from 15 residues. Germline V gene lookup returns CDR1 SEHNR and CDR2 FQNEAQ (reference sequence). V shed 1 base and J shed 2 bases, with 11 bases lying between them. The CDR3 region is CASSLETGRNYGYTF. The CDR3, as DNA: TGTGCCAGCAGCTTAGAAACCGGTAGAAACTATGGCTACACCTTC.

This chain connects TRBV28 to TRBJ1-5; the D gene is possibly TRBD1 (6 bases). This CDR3 has 15 residues. The germline gives CDR1 MDHEN, CDR2 SYDVKM. V lost 6 bases and J lost 7, with 19 bases in between. DNA for the CDR3: TGTGCCAGCAGGGAAGACGGGGGGGCGCGGCAGCCCCAGCATTTT. Its protein product is CASREDGGARQPQHF.

V is TRBV29-1 and J is TRBJ2-7, with 7 nucleotides matching TRBD2. V was clipped by 3 bases and J by 2 bases; unmatched bases: 10. The CDR3 sequence is 15 residues long. The germline V gene encodes CDR1 SQVTM and CDR2 ANQGSEA. Here the CDR3 reads CSVELPLAGAYEQYF. The CDR3 DNA sequence: TGCAGCGTTGAGCTCCCTCTTGCGGGAGCCTACGAGCAGTACTTC.